This TCR beta chain was profiled in a study of CD8 T cells in Susac syndrome. Trimming took 2 bases from V and 1 from J, leaving 27 bases between them. The germline gives CDR1 MNHEY, CDR2 SVGAGI. The CDR3 loop spans 20 amino acids. RNA totalling roughly 0.5 to 1 ug underwent reverse transcription with random hexamers. The immunoSEQ assay covered 54 Vbeta and 13 Jbeta segments for CDR3. TCRdb re-derived calls from the immunoSEQ multiplex PCR reads in MiXCR, one entry per CDR3 protein. In the table there are about 300,000 distinct CDR3 sequences, 65% to 90% of which are singletons. Treatment-naive patients with stable or active relapsing-remitting disease served as multiple sclerosis controls.

Specimen: CD8+ T cells from PBMCs. This TCR was sampled from a human donor with multiple sclerosis. The rearrangement joins TRBV6-5 to TRBJ2-7; D is tentatively TRBD1 or TRBD2 (7 bases each). CDR3 coding DNA: TGTGCCAGCAGTTACGTTCGGGGGGAGACAGGGAACCTCAAATCCTACGAGCAGTACTTC. As protein: CASSYVRGETGNLKSYEQYF.